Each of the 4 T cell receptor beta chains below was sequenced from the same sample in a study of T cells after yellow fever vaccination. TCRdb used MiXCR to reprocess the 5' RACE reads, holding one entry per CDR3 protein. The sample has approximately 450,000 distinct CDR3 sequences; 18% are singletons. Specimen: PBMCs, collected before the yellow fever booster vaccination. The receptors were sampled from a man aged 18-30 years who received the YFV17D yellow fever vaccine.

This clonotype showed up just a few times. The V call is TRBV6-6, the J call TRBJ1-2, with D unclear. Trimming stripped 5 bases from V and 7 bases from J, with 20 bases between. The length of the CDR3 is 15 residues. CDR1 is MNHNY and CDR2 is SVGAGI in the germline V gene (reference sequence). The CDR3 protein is CASSHLVGYDPGYTF. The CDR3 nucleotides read TGTGCCAGCAGTCACCTGGTTGGCTACGACCCTGGCTACACCTTC.

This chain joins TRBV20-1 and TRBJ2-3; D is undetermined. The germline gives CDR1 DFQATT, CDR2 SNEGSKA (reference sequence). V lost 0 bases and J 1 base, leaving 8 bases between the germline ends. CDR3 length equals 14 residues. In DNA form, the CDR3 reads TGCAGTGCTAGAGAATCCCCGGGCACAGATACGCAGTATTTT. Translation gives CSARESPGTDTQYF.

DNA of the CDR3: TGTGCCAGCAGCGCGGAGGCGGGGCACCAAGAGACCCAGTACTTC. Translated: CASSAEAGHQETQYF. The gene calls are TRBV5-5 and TRBJ2-5; TRBD2 might be the D (6 bases). Germline values: CDR1 SGHKS, CDR2 YYEKEE (reference sequence). This CDR3 contains 15 residues. The germline V and J ends were trimmed by 4 bases and 0 bases, with 13 bases remaining between them.

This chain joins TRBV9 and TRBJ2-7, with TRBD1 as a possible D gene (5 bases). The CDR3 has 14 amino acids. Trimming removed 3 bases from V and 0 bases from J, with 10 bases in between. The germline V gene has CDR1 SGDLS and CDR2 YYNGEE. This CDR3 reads CASSATDPSYEQYF. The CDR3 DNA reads TGTGCCAGCAGCGCGACAGACCCCTCCTACGAGCAGTACTTC.